Listed below are T cell receptor beta chains from one sample, sequenced in a study of T cell repertoires in ileal Crohn's disease. The data were produced by immunoSEQ multiplex PCR, yet TCRdb's version contains in-frame clones alone and is incomplete. The sample carries 4,500 to 6,500 clones, roughly 87% recorded once. The specimen was ileal tissue. Receptor source: an adult with Crohn's disease. CDR3s include the opening cysteine and the closing phenylalanine or tryptophan. The D gene is left open where the match is weak.

CDR3 protein	D gene	V gene	J gene
CASSQPTEKPAYSNQPQHF	-	TRBV4-3	TRBJ1-5
CASSQTATSNQPQHF	-	TRBV4-1	TRBJ1-5
CASSSGPYSNQPQHF	-	TRBV27	TRBJ1-5
CASSEQGEQWDTQYF	-	TRBV9	TRBJ2-3
CASMRMYEQYF	-	TRBV5-5	TRBJ2-7
CASSLLGGSGANVLTF	-	TRBV7-9	TRBJ2-6
CAISDLQGSEAFF	-	TRBV10-3	TRBJ1-1
CASRVGQGVTEQYF	-	TRBV28	TRBJ2-7
CASNVASSPTGEQFF	-	TRBV6-7	TRBJ2-1
CSVRLRLPNNEQFF	-	TRBV29-1	TRBJ2-1
CASRLGTGDQPQHF	TRBD1	TRBV2	TRBJ1-5
CASSVGASGTDTQYF	-	TRBV9	TRBJ2-3
CASRLGFGTEAFF	-	TRBV5-1	TRBJ1-1
CASSEEGYNYGYTF	-	TRBV2	TRBJ1-2
CASSLGSGGLQETQYF	TRBD2	TRBV7-2	TRBJ2-5
CASSVGGQGDEKLFF	TRBD1	TRBV9	TRBJ1-4
CASSGGREQFF	-	TRBV5-1	TRBJ2-1
CASSLKGRWASGPRETQYF	TRBD2	TRBV7-3	TRBJ2-5
CASSASSFSYGYTF	-	TRBV19	TRBJ1-2
CAWSVSIWTLSSGNTIYF	-	TRBV30	TRBJ1-3
CASSWSQHNTEAFF	-	TRBV5-5	TRBJ1-1
CASSPPATYEQYF	-	TRBV18	TRBJ2-7
CASSVDRVNYGYTF	TRBD1	TRBV2	TRBJ1-2
CAWSRVQGLNTEAFF	-	TRBV30	TRBJ1-1
CASSLTSVSYNEQFF	TRBD2	TRBV5-1	TRBJ2-1
CASSLTPYGYTF	-	TRBV13	TRBJ1-2
CASSLDSMGSSEQYF	-	TRBV5-1	TRBJ2-7
CASSYSGGYPDTQYF	TRBD2	TRBV7-9	TRBJ2-3
CSALLGYGYTF	-	TRBV20-1	TRBJ1-2
CASSPLPTGLGAAYEQYF	TRBD1	TRBV4-1	TRBJ2-7
CASSIGLAGFTDTQYF	TRBD2	TRBV7-9	TRBJ2-3
CASSLDHGGGTEAFF	-	TRBV5-4	TRBJ1-1
CATSPGTGGGETQYF	TRBD1	TRBV15	TRBJ2-5
CSVASQGAIHEQYF	TRBD1	TRBV29-1	TRBJ2-7
CASSLGGALSNQPQHF	-	TRBV7-9	TRBJ1-5
CASGAYGYTF	-	TRBV6-1	TRBJ1-2
CASSPAEAYGYTF	-	TRBV18	TRBJ1-2
CASSQDLANSPLHF	-	TRBV4-2	TRBJ1-6
CATRDGQGHGYTF	TRBD1	TRBV5-1	TRBJ1-2
CASSSPTRAQDTQYF	-	TRBV27	TRBJ2-3
CASSLGSGGLYNEQFF	TRBD2	TRBV11-1	TRBJ2-1